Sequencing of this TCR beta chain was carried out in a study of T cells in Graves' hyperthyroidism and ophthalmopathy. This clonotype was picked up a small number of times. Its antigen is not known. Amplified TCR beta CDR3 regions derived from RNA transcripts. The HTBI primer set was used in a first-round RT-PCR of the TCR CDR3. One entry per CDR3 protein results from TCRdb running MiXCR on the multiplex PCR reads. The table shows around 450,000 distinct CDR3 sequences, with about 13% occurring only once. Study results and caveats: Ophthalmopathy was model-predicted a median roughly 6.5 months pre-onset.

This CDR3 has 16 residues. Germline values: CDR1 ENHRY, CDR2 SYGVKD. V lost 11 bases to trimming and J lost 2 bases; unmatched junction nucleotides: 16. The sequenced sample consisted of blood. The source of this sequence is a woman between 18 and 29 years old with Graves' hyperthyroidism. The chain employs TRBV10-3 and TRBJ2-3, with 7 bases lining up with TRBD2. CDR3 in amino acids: CASGTGGRADTDTQYF. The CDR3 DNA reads TGTGCCTCAGGGACCGGGGGGAGGGCTGACACAGATACGCAGTATTTT.